A single T cell receptor beta chain is shown here with its context. Its antigen is unidentified. The PCR was carried out with 60 Vbeta primers and 13 Jbeta primers. Sequencing used immunoSEQ multiplex PCR; TCRdb keeps in-frame clones, though not all of them. This sample has around 50,000 clones, with 70% to 85% found just once. This entry comes from a study of cytomegalovirus exposure and HLA in healthy donors. The study, taken as a whole, reports: Productive rates of about 87% or about 30% were seen for most TCR beta V segments in an earlier analysis. A later analysis revealed that TCR association rates differed between HLA loci, peaking at DRB1 and bottoming out at HLA-C.

The germline V gene encodes CDR1 LNHDA and CDR2 SQIVND (reference sequence). Trimming shortened V by 3 bases and J by 9 bases, and 15 bases separated the two germline ends. This CDR3 region has 15 residues. The sequenced material came from PBMCs. The chain has TRBV19 and TRBJ1-6, with D possibly TRBD1 on 6 matching bases. The clonotype comes from a man in his forties or fifties in good health and CMV-seronegative. The CDR3 DNA is TGTGCCAGTAGTATTAACGCAGGGGCGCGTTCACCCCTCCACTTT. Translation gives CASSINAGARSPLHF.